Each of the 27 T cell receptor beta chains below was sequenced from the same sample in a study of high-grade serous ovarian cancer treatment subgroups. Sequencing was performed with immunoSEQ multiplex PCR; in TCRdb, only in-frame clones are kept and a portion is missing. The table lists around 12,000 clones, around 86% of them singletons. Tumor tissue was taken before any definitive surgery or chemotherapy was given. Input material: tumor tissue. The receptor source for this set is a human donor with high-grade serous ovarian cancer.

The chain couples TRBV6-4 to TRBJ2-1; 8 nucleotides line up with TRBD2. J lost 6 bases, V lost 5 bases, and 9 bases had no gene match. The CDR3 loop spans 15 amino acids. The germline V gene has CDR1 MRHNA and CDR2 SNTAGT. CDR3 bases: TGTGCCAGCAGTTTAACTAGCGGCCCCTCCAATGAGCAGTTCTTC. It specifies CASSLTSGPSNEQFF.

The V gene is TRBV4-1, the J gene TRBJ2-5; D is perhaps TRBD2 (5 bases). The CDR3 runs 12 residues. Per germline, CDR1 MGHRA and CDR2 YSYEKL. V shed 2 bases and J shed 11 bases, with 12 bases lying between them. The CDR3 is CASSQLNGEQYF. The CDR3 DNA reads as TGCGCCAGCAGCCAATTAAACGGGGAGCAGTACTTC.

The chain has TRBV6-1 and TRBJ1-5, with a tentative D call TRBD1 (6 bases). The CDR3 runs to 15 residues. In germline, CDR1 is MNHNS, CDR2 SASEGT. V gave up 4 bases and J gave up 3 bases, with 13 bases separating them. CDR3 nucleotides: TGTGCCAGCAGTGCCCGGACAGAAGCCAATCAGCCCCAGCATTTT. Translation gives CASSARTEANQPQHF.

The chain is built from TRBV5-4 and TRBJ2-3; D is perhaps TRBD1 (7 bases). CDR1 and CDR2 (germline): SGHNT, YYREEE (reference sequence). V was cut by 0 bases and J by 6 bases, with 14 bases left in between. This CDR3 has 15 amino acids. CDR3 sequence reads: CASSLDRGGTDTQYF. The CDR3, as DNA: TGTGCCAGCAGCTTGGACAGGGGAGGAACGGATACGCAGTATTTT.

The CDR3 bases are TGTGCCAGCCGCGGATCGGGAGCCACTATCTACGAGCAGTACTTC. Amino acids: CASRGSGATIYEQYF. This chain uses TRBV25-1 with TRBJ2-7; tentative D call: TRBD2 (6 bases). Germline V gene lookup returns CDR1 MGHDK and CDR2 SYGVNS. Trimming shortened V by 8 bases and J by 3 bases, and 20 bases separated the two germline ends. The CDR3 sequence is 15 residues long.

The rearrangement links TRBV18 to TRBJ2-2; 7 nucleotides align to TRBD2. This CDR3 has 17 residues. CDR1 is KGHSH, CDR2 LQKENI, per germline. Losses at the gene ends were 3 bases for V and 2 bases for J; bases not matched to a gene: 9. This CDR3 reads CASSPLLKRDNTGELFF. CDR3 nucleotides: TGTGCCAGCTCACCGCTGTTGAAGCGGGATAACACCGGGGAGCTGTTTTTT.

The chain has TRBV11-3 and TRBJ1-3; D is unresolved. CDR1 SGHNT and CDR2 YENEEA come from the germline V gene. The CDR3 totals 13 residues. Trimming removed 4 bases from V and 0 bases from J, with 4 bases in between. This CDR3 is CASSSHSGNTIYF. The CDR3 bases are TGTGCCAGCAGCTCCCACTCTGGAAACACCATATATTTT. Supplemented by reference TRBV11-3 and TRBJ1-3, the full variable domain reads EAGVVQSPRYKIIEKKQPVAFWCNPISGHNTLYWYLQNLGQGPELLIRYENEEAVDDSQLPKDRFSAERLKGVDSTLKIQPAELGDSAVYLCASSSHSGNTIYFGEGSWLTVV.

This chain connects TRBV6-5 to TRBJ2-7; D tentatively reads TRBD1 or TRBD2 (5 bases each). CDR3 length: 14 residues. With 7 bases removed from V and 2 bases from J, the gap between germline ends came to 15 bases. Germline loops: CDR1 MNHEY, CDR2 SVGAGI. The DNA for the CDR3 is TGTGCCAGCAACAGCTTAAGAGGGGCCTACGAGCAGTACTTC. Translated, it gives CASNSLRGAYEQYF.

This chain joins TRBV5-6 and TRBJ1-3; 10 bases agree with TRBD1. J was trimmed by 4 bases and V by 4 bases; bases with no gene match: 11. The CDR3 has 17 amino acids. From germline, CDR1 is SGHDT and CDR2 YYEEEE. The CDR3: CASSRDRGWVSGNTIYF. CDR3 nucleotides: TGTGCCAGCAGCCGGGACAGGGGTTGGGTGAGCGGAAACACCATATATTTT.

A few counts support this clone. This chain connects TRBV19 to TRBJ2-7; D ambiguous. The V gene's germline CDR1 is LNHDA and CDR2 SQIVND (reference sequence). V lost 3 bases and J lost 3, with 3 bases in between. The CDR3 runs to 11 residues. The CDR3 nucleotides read TGTGCCAGTAGTATGGGCTACGAGCAGTACTTC. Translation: CASSMGYEQYF.

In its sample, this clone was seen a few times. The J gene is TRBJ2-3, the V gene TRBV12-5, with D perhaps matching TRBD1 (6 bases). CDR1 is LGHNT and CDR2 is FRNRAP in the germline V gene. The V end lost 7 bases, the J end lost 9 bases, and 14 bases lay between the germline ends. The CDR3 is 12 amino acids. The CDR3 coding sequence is TGTGCTAGTGCCCCGGACAGTCTAACGCAGTATTTT. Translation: CASAPDSLTQYF.

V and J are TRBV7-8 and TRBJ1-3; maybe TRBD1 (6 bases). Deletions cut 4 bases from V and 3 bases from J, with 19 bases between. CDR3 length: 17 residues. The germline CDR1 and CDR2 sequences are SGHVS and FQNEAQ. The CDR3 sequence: CASSSGRGDMFGNTIYF. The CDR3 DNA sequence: TGTGCCAGCAGCTCGGGGCGGGGGGACATGTTTGGAAACACCATATATTTT.

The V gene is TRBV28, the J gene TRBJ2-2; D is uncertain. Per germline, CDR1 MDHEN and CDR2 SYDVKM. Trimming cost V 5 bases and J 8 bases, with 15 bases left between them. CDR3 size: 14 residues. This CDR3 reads CASSIRTRRGELFF. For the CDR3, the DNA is TGTGCCAGCAGTATACGGACCCGGCGGGGGGAGCTGTTTTTT. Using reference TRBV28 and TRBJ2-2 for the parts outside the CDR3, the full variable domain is DVKVTQSSRYLVKRTGEKVFLECVQDMDHENMFWYRQDPGLGLRLIYFSYDVKMKEKGDIPEGYSVSREKKERFSLILESASTNQTSMYLCASSIRTRRGELFFGEGSRLTVL.

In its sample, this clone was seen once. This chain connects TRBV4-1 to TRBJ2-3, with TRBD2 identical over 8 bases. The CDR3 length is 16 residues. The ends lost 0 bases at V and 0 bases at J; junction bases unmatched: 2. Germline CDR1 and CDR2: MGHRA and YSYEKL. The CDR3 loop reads CASSQETGGSTDTQYF. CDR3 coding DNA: TGCGCCAGCAGCCAAGAAACGGGAGGGAGCACAGATACGCAGTATTTT.

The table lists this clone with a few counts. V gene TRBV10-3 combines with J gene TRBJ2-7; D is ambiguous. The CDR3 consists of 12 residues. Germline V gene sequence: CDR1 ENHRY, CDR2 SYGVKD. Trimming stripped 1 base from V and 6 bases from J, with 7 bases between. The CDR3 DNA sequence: TGTGCCATCAGTGAGTTAGTCGGCGAGCAGTACTTC. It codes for CAISELVGEQYF.

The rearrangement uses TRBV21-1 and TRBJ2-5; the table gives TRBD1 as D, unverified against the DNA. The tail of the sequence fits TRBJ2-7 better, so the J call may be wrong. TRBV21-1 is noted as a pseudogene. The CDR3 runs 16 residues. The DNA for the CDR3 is TGTGCCAGCAGCAGACAGGACAGGTACTTTTCTGGCGAGCAGTACTTC. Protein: CASSRQDRYFSGEQYF.

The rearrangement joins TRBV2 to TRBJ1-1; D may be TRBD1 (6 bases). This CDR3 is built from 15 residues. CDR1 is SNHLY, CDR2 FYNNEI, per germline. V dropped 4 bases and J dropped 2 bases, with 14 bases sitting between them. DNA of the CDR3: TGTGCCAGCAGTGGGACAGAGGAAATTAACACTGAAGCTTTCTTT. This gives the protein CASSGTEEINTEAFF.

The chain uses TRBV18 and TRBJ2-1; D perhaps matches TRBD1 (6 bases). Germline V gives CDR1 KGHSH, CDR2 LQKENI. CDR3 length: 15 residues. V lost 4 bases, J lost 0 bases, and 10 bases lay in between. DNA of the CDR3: TGTGCCAGCTCACTGGACAGCTACTCCTACAATGAGCAGTTCTTC. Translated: CASSLDSYSYNEQFF. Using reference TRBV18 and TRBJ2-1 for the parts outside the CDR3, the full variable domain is NAGVMQNPRHLVRRRGQEARLRCSPMKGHSHVYWYRQLPEEGLKFMVYLQKENIIDESGMPKERFSAEFPKEGPSILRIQQVVRGDSAAYFCASSLDSYSYNEQFFGPGTRLTVL.

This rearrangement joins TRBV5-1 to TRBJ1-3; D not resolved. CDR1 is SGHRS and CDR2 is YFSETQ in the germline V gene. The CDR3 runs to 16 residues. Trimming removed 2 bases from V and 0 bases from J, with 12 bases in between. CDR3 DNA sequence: TGCGCCAGCAGCTTCGACGGATACCTCTCTGGAAACACCATATATTTT. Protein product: CASSFDGYLSGNTIYF.

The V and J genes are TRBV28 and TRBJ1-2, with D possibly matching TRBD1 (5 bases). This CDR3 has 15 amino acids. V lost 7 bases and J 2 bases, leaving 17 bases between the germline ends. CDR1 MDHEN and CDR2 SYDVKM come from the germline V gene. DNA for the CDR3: TGTGCCAGCATCTCGCCGCCCCGACAGAACTATGGCTACACCTTC. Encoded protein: CASISPPRQNYGYTF.

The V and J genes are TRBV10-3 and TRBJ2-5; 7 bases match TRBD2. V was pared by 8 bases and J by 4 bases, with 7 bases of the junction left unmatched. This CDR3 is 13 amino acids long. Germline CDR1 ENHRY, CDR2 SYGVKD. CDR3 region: CAISREWGETQYF. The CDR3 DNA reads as TGTGCCATCTCGCGGGAGTGGGGAGAGACCCAGTACTTC.

The CDR3 protein is CASSEAGLAGVGTGELFF. In DNA, the CDR3 is TGTGCCAGCAGTGAAGCGGGACTAGCGGGAGTCGGCACCGGGGAGCTGTTTTTT. The V call is TRBV2, the J call TRBJ2-2; TRBD2 matches 14 bases. Germline CDR1 SNHLY, CDR2 FYNNEI. V was clipped by 0 bases and J by 4 bases; unmatched bases: 4. CDR3 length equals 18 residues.

DNA of the CDR3: TGTGCCACCAGCAGAGATCGGGACAGGCTCTCTGGAAACACCATATATTTT. Its translation is CATSRDRDRLSGNTIYF. V usage is TRBV15 and J usage is TRBJ1-3, with TRBD1 matching 8 bases. The CDR3 is 17 residues long. The germline V gene has CDR1 LNHNV and CDR2 YYDKDF (reference sequence). Unmatched junction bases numbered 4, after V lost 0 bases and J lost 0 bases.

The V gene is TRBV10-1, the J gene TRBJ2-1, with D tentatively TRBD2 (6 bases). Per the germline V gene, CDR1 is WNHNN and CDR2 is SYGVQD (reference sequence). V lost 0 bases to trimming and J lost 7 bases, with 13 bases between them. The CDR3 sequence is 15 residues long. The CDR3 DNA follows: TGCGCCAGCAGTGAGTCGGCTAGCCGGGGGAATGAGCAGTTCTTC. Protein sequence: CASSESASRGNEQFF.

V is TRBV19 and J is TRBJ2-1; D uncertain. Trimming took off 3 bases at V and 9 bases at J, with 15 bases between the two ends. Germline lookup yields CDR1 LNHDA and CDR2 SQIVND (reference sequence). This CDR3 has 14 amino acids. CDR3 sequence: CASSIGPSHPEQFF. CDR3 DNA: TGTGCCAGTAGTATTGGGCCCTCACACCCTGAGCAGTTCTTC.

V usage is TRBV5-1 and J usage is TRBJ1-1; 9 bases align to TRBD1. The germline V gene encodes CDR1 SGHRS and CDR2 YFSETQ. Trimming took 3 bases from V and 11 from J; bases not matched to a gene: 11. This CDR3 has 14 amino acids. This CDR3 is CASSSTPGQGRAFF. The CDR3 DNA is TGCGCCAGCAGCTCTACACCGGGACAGGGTAGGGCTTTCTTT.

In nucleotides, the CDR3 is TGTGCCAGCAGCTTGTTGCCGGGGGCCGCTGAAGCTTTCTTT. It specifies CASSLLPGAAEAFF. The genes are TRBV5-6 and TRBJ1-1; TRBD1 is a possible D gene (6 bases). The CDR3 runs 14 residues. From germline, CDR1 is SGHDT and CDR2 YYEEEE. V was shortened by 1 base and J by 6 bases, with 13 bases between the two germline ends.